These 18 T cell receptor beta chains came from one sample sequenced in a study of low-dose radiotherapy and immunotherapy resistance in tumors. First-strand cDNA used TRAV- and TRBV-specific primers, covering alpha and beta chains. TCRs were amplified for 20 to 25 PCR cycles with a constant-region primer and V-primer adapter. TCRdb used MiXCR to reprocess the reads, holding one entry per CDR3 protein. The repertoire holds tens of thousands of distinct CDR3 sequences, with around 47% as singletons. Time point reported: after trial treatment. As for treatment: LDRT plus nivolumab, ipilimumab, low-dose cyclophosphamide and aspirin (RACIN trial). The sample was PBMCs, taken after low-dose radiotherapy plus immunotherapy. The receptor set was obtained from a male donor with gallbladder cancer.

In this sample, this clonotype turned up many times. The CDR3 here is CASSLGRASTDTQYF. The DNA of the CDR3 is TGCGCCAGCAGCTTGGGCCGGGCGAGCACAGATACGCAGTATTTT. This rearrangement joins TRBV5-1 to TRBJ2-3; D is ambiguous. This CDR3 has 15 amino acids. Trimming left V 0 bases short and J 0 bases short, with 8 bases between. Germline values: CDR1 SGHRS, CDR2 YFSETQ.

This clonotype was counted at least ten times. V is TRBV5-4 and J is TRBJ2-3, with no clear D. The CDR3 contains 16 residues. The V gene's germline CDR1 is SGHNT and CDR2 YYREEE (reference sequence). The V end lost 0 bases, the J end lost 4 bases, and 15 bases lay between the germline ends. The CDR3 reads CASSLEAPEGPDTQYF. CDR3 nucleotides: TGTGCCAGCAGCTTGGAAGCCCCCGAAGGTCCAGATACGCAGTATTTT.

In its sample, this clonotype was seen many times. This chain uses TRBV27 with TRBJ2-4; tentatively, D is TRBD1 (5 bases). There are 13 residues in the CDR3. V lost 0 bases and J 8 bases, leaving 8 bases between the germline ends. Germline CDR1 reads MNHEY; CDR2 reads SMNVEV (reference sequence). CDR3 DNA: TGTGCCAGCAGTTTATCGGTGGGGCACATTCAGTACTTC. Residues: CASSLSVGHIQYF.

J is TRBJ1-5 and V is TRBV10-3; perhaps TRBD1 as D (5 bases). V lost 6 bases to trimming and J lost 2 bases, with 8 bases between them. The germline gives CDR1 ENHRY, CDR2 SYGVKD. This CDR3 region has 13 residues. This CDR3 is CAISTTGNQPQHF. The CDR3 DNA sequence: TGTGCCATCAGCACGACAGGCAATCAGCCCCAGCATTTT.

For this clonotype: With only one base between it and a far larger clone, this is likely a read error. The chain has TRBV28 and TRBJ2-1; weak D call: TRBD2 (5 bases). Deletions cut 6 bases from V and 10 bases from J, with 13 bases between. CDR1 MDHEN and CDR2 SYDVKM come from the germline V gene. The CDR3 runs to 12 residues. CDR3 sequence: CASSNTRGEQFF. Written as DNA, the CDR3 is TGTGCCAGCAGCAACACCCGAGGGGAGCAGTTCTTC.

The CDR3 sequence is CATSEDRTYGYTF. Here the CDR3 DNA reads TGTGCCACCAGCGAGGACAGGACGTATGGCTACACCTTC. V gene TRBV15 combines with J gene TRBJ1-2; 7 bases match TRBD1. Per the germline V gene, CDR1 is LNHNV and CDR2 is YYDKDF (reference sequence). CDR3 length: 13 amino acids. J lost 5 bases, V lost 5 bases, and 5 bases had no gene match.

By share of the sample, this clonotype is medium-sized (0.01 to 0.1%). The chain carries TRBV28 and TRBJ2-5; D is ambiguous. V lost 4 bases to trimming and J lost 5 bases, with 23 bases between them. Germline V gene sequence: CDR1 MDHEN, CDR2 SYDVKM. There are 17 residues in the CDR3. CDR3 residues: CASSSFLLDRSQETQYF. Written as DNA, the CDR3 is TGTGCCAGCAGTTCGTTCCTCCTCGACCGGTCTCAGGAGACCCAGTACTTC.

As for this clonotype: A far bigger clonotype differs at one base, so this is likely a read error. This CDR3 is CASSLGHGQETQCF. CDR3 DNA: TGTGCCAGCAGCTTAGGGCACGGCCAAGAGACCCAGTGCTTC. The rearrangement joins TRBV11-2 to TRBJ2-1; no definite D call. The germline V gene encodes CDR1 SGHAT and CDR2 FQNNGV. The CDR3 covers 14 residues.

This clonotype has at least ten counts. J is TRBJ2-1 and V is TRBV30; no reliable D call. V gave up 1 base and J gave up 2 bases, with 6 bases separating them. This CDR3 region has 13 residues. CDR1 and CDR2 (germline): GTSNPN, SVGIG (reference sequence). The CDR3 sequence: CAWSGPTYNEQFF. The CDR3 DNA reads as TGTGCCTGGAGTGGCCCGACCTACAATGAGCAGTTCTTC.

The V call is TRBV29-1, the J call TRBJ2-3; TRBD1 might be the D (5 bases). Germline V lookup: CDR1 SQVTM, CDR2 ANQGSEA. Trimming left V 3 bases short and J 2 bases short, with 9 bases between. The CDR3 has 13 residues. CDR3 sequence (DNA): TGCAGCGTTGATTCAGGGTTCACAGATACGCAGTATTTT. It yields the protein CSVDSGFTDTQYF.

This clonotype occurred many times. V and J are TRBV29-1 and TRBJ2-1; the D gene is possibly TRBD2 (5 bases). CDR3 length: 13 amino acids. Germline V lookup: CDR1 SQVTM, CDR2 ANQGSEA. V was trimmed by 3 bases and J by 5 bases, leaving 11 bases between them. Written as DNA, the CDR3 is TGCAGCGTTGACGTGACTAATGACAATGAGCAGTTCTTC. This translates into CSVDVTNDNEQFF.

CDR3 bases: TGTGCCAGCAGATCTAAGGCGAACACCGGGGAGCTGTTTTTT. Its translation: CASRSKANTGELFF. The rearrangement joins TRBV11-2 to TRBJ2-2; no definite D call. The germline V and J ends were trimmed by 6 bases and 0 bases, with 8 bases remaining between them. CDR1 and CDR2 from the germline V gene are SGHAT and FQNNGV. The CDR3 covers 14 residues. The full variable domain, with the rest looked up from reference TRBV11-2 and TRBJ2-2, is EAGVAQSPRYKIIEKRQSVAFWCNPISGHATLYWYQQILGQGPKLLIQFQNNGVVDDSQLPKDRFSAERLKGVDSTLKIQPAKLEDSAVYLCASRSKANTGELFFGEGSRLTVL.

The chain carries TRBV28 and TRBJ2-2, with TRBD1 matching over 8 bases. The length of the CDR3 is 15 residues. Germline lookup yields CDR1 MDHEN and CDR2 SYDVKM. V trimming: 3 bases; J trimming: 1 base; junction bases outside the gene matches: 1. CDR3 bases: TGTGCCAGCAGTTTTGGACAGGGGAACACCGGGGAGCTGTTTTTT. It translates to CASSFGQGNTGELFF.

The genes are TRBV5-1 and TRBJ2-7, with D maybe TRBD1 (5 bases). Germline CDR1 and CDR2: SGHRS and YFSETQ. V lost 4 bases and J lost 0, with 14 bases in between. CDR3 length equals 15 residues. The CDR3 loop is CASSVDSWSSYEQYF. Written as DNA, the CDR3 is TGCGCCAGCAGCGTAGACAGCTGGAGCTCCTACGAGCAGTACTTC.

In its sample, this clonotype was seen many times. This chain connects TRBV27 to TRBJ1-2, with D perhaps TRBD1 (6 bases). This CDR3 has 13 amino acids. Trimming removed 5 bases from V and 4 bases from J, with 11 bases in between. Germline CDR1 is MNHEY and CDR2 is SMNVEV (reference sequence). CDR3 nucleotides: TGTGCCAGCAGTGCGACAGGTACCTATGGCTACACCTTC. Amino acids: CASSATGTYGYTF.

This clonotype was detected ten times or more. The chain recombines TRBV27 with TRBJ2-1; a possible D gene is TRBD2 (5 bases). From germline, CDR1 is MNHEY and CDR2 SMNVEV (reference sequence). V shed 0 bases and J shed 6 bases, with 9 bases lying between them. The CDR3 runs 14 residues. The CDR3 loop is CASSLSLAGNEQFF. The DNA of the CDR3 is TGTGCCAGCAGTTTATCTCTAGCAGGCAATGAGCAGTTCTTC.

This chain uses TRBV27 with TRBJ2-1; 12 bases are shared with TRBD2. CDR3 size: 19 residues. J gave up 0 bases and V 7 bases, and 13 bases lay outside the gene matches. Germline V gene lookup returns CDR1 MNHEY and CDR2 SMNVEV (reference sequence). The DNA of the CDR3 is TGTGCCAGCAAACCCTTTGGACTAGCGGGACCGAGCTCCTACAATGAGCAGTTCTTC. Translating it yields CASKPFGLAGPSSYNEQFF.

The rearrangement joins TRBV5-1 to TRBJ2-3, with D maybe TRBD1 (6 bases). V was pared by 0 bases and J by 4 bases, with 6 bases between. Germline lookup yields CDR1 SGHRS and CDR2 YFSETQ. This CDR3 contains 13 residues. The CDR3 nucleotides read TGCGCCAGCAGCTTGGCAGGGGCAGATACGCAGTATTTT. It is translated as CASSLAGADTQYF. Looking up the rest from reference TRBV5-1 and TRBJ2-3 gives the full variable domain: KAGVTQTPRYLIKTRGQQVTLSCSPISGHRSVSWYQQTPGQGLQFLFEYFSETQRNKGNFPGRFSGRQFSNSRSEMNVSTLELGDSALYLCASSLAGADTQYFGPGTRLTVL.